What follows are 16 T cell receptor beta chains derived from one specimen sequenced in a study of blood T cell repertoires in COVID-19. Method: immunoSEQ multiplex PCR; TCRdb's copy keeps in-frame clones and lacks some. The profile covers 100,000 to 150,000 clones, with about four fifths appearing a single time and about 40% taken by the ten largest. What was sequenced was peripheral blood. The receptors come from a man aged 35 to 55 with active or convalescent COVID-19.

V and J are TRBV18 and TRBJ1-1; D is undetermined. CDR3 length equals 13 residues. CDR1 KGHSH and CDR2 LQKENI come from the germline V gene. Trimming removed 3 bases from V and 2 bases from J, with 7 bases in between. CDR3 residues: CASSPTTNTEAFF. The CDR3 nucleotides are TGTGCCAGCTCACCCACAACCAACACTGAAGCTTTCTTT.

The chain combines TRBV12-3 or TRBV12-4 with TRBJ1-1; D is ambiguous. The CDR3 runs 13 residues. The V and J ends lost 6 bases and 3 bases respectively, with 11 bases between them. The CDR3 coding sequence is TGTGCCAGCAGCCGAGGAGTGTACACTGAAGCTTTCTTT. Protein sequence: CASSRGVYTEAFF.

The CDR3 loop reads CATSDVDRGMEGYTF. CDR3 nucleotide sequence: TGTGCCACCAGTGACGTTGACAGGGGGATGGAAGGCTACACCTTC. The genes are TRBV24-1 and TRBJ1-2; 9 nucleotides agree with TRBD1. V shed 4 bases, J shed 8 bases, and the junction held 10 bases outside the gene matches. The CDR3 runs 15 residues. Germline CDR1 is KGHDR and CDR2 is SFDVKD.

The genes are TRBV27 and TRBJ1-3, with a weak D call TRBD1 (5 bases). Germline V CDR1 and CDR2: MNHEY, SMNVEV (reference sequence). There are 14 residues in the CDR3. Trimming cost V 3 bases and J 3 bases, with 9 bases left between them. The CDR3: CASSFSGLGNTIYF. The CDR3 coding sequence is TGTGCCAGCAGTTTTTCAGGGCTTGGAAACACCATATATTTT.

V gene TRBV7-9 combines with J gene TRBJ1-2; 7 nucleotides match TRBD1. Germline V lookup: CDR1 SEHNR, CDR2 FQNEAQ (reference sequence). After removal of 0 bases from V and 4 bases from J, the junction contained 5 bases not matched to a gene. This CDR3 region has 15 residues. The CDR3 reads CASSLAEAGGYGYTF. The CDR3 nucleotides read TGTGCCAGCAGCTTAGCGGAGGCAGGGGGCTATGGCTACACCTTC.

The chain combines TRBV3-1 (or the pseudogene TRBV3-2) with TRBJ1-6, with D uncertain. V was shortened by 1 base and J by 7 bases, with 5 bases between the two germline ends. CDR3 length: 13 amino acids. CDR1 LGHDT and CDR2 YNNKEL come from the germline V gene (reference sequence). CDR3 in DNA: TGTGCCAGCAGCCAAGTAGAAAATTCACCCCTCCACTTT. Its protein is CASSQVENSPLHF.

This clone was observed once. This chain links TRBV5-1 with TRBJ2-3, with D unresolved. V lost 4 bases and J lost 0, with 3 bases in between. CDR3 length: 12 amino acids. Germline assignment: CDR1 SGHRS and CDR2 YFSETQ. DNA for the CDR3: TGCGCCAGCAGCGAGAGCACAGATACGCAGTATTTT. Translated: CASSESTDTQYF.

J is TRBJ1-1 and V is TRBV3-1 (or the pseudogene TRBV3-2); the D is unclear. This CDR3 is built from 13 residues. CDR1 is LGHDT and CDR2 is YNNKEL in the germline V gene (reference sequence). V was clipped by 7 bases and J by 1 base, with 10 bases between them. Written as DNA, the CDR3 is TGTGCCAGCACAAATTCAGGGAACACTGAAGCTTTCTTT. It codes for CASTNSGNTEAFF.

CDR3 amino acids: CAWSTGGTGSLGSQHF. For the CDR3, the DNA is TGTGCCTGGAGTACAGGAGGGACAGGGAGTTTGGGGTCCCAGCATTTT. The rearrangement uses TRBV30 and TRBJ1-5; TRBD1 matches at 9 bases. This CDR3 spans 16 amino acids. Germline V gene sequence: CDR1 GTSNPN, CDR2 SVGIG (reference sequence). The trim removed 2 bases at V and 11 bases at J, leaving 16 bases unmatched.

V is TRBV19 and J is TRBJ2-2; TRBD1 agrees at 10 bases. Germline CDR1 is LNHDA and CDR2 is SQIVND (reference sequence). The V segment lost 4 bases and the J segment 6 bases; nucleotides outside the gene matches: 20. The CDR3 is made up of 20 amino acids. CDR3: CASSRGGRDRGFIRPGELFF. In nucleotides, the CDR3 is TGTGCCAGTAGTAGGGGAGGCCGGGACAGGGGATTTATCCGGCCCGGGGAGCTGTTTTTT.

This clone occurred once. The J gene is TRBJ1-6, the V gene TRBV2; D ambiguous. The V end lost 1 base, the J end lost 0 bases, and 4 bases lay between the germline ends. The CDR3 loop spans 15 amino acids. Germline assignment: CDR1 SNHLY and CDR2 FYNNEI. The CDR3 spells CASSEDISYNSPLHF. The CDR3 DNA follows: TGTGCCAGCAGTGAAGACATCTCCTATAATTCACCCCTCCACTTT.

The rearrangement joins TRBV11-3 to TRBJ1-2; no reliable D call. The germline V and J ends were trimmed by 3 bases and 2 bases, with 7 bases remaining between them. CDR1 and CDR2 from the germline V gene are SGHNT and YENEEA. The CDR3 runs to 13 residues. CDR3 DNA: TGTGCCAGCAGCTTGCGTGTAAACTATGGCTACACCTTC. It specifies CASSLRVNYGYTF.

This clone occurred once. The rearrangement links TRBV19 to TRBJ1-1; possibly TRBD1 for D (6 bases). The V gene lost 7 bases and the J gene lost 5 bases, with 17 bases spanning the gap. Germline V lookup: CDR1 LNHDA, CDR2 SQIVND (reference sequence). The CDR3 is 14 amino acids. CDR3 region: CASTISGARTEAFF. CDR3 bases: TGTGCCAGTACCATCTCAGGGGCGCGAACTGAAGCTTTCTTT.

The chain joins TRBV27 to TRBJ2-2, with 14 bases matching TRBD2. With 6 bases clipped from V and 7 bases from J, the junction kept 4 bases outside the gene matches. There are 15 residues in the CDR3. CDR1 and CDR2 from the germline V gene are MNHEY and SMNVEV (reference sequence). The DNA of the CDR3 is TGTGCCAGCAGACCGGGACTAGCGGGAGTCGGGGAGCTGTTTTTT. Translating gives CASRPGLAGVGELFF.

This sequence joins TRBV10-3 and TRBJ1-1, with D uncertain. There are 12 residues in the CDR3. CDR1 is ENHRY and CDR2 is SYGVKD in the germline V gene. V lost 0 bases and J 10 bases, leaving 9 bases between the germline ends. CDR3 residues: CAISESEGLAFF. The CDR3 DNA is TGTGCCATCAGTGAGTCCGAGGGTCTAGCTTTCTTT.

The chain carries TRBV7-2 and TRBJ1-1; perhaps TRBD1 as D (6 bases). Germline values: CDR1 SGHTA, CDR2 FQGNSA. The CDR3 totals 14 residues. The V end was cut by 4 bases, the J end by 6 bases, with 15 bases between. Written as DNA, the CDR3 is TGTGCCAGCAGCTACACAGGGAGCAGCCCTGAAGCTTTCTTT. It translates to CASSYTGSSPEAFF.